This TCR beta chain is from a study of radiation and T cells in renal cell carcinoma. Study observations and caveats: Baseline intratumoral clonotype presence is unknown without pretreatment biopsies.

Indicated time point: blood 2 weeks post-SBRT. Regarding treatment: 15 Gy SBRT to primary tumor, nephrectomy 4 weeks later. Serial blood draws occurred at baseline and 2 and 4 weeks post-SBRT. The germline CDR1 and CDR2 sequences are LNHNV and YYDKDF (reference sequence). The CDR3 has 18 amino acids. The J segment lost 2 bases and the V segment lost 0 bases, leaving 9 bases of the junction unmatched. TCRdb's copy holds only in-frame clones and misses some; the assay was immunoSEQ multiplex PCR. The table records about 65,000 clones, roughly 79% of them present only once. As for this clone: Its specificity is unknown.

This receptor was obtained from a man aged 55 to 70 with renal cell carcinoma. The sample here was blood, taken from a patient whose treatment included radiotherapy and nephrectomy. The chain links TRBV15 to TRBJ2-7, with TRBD2 matching over 11 bases. CDR3 residues: CATSRDRLAGGRTYEQYF. The CDR3 region has the DNA TGTGCCACCAGCAGAGATAGGCTAGCGGGGGGCAGAACCTACGAGCAGTACTTC. The full variable domain, with the rest looked up from reference TRBV15 and TRBJ2-7, is DAMVIQNPRYQVTQFGKPVTLSCSQTLNHNVMYWYQQKSSQAPKLLFHYYDKDFNNEADTPDNFQSRRPNTSFCFLDIRSPGLGDTAMYLCATSRDRLAGGRTYEQYFGPGTRLTVT.